This T cell receptor (beta chain) was sequenced in a study of monozygotic twins with inflammatory bowel disease. Making cDNA involved eight separate reactions per sample. During cDNA synthesis, UMIs that each contained a 6-nucleotide sample barcode were added by means of template switching. Following a re-call of the 5' RACE reads, TCRdb has one entry per CDR3 protein and lacks DNA. Recorded for this sample: around 380,000 distinct CDR3 sequences. Blood samples of roughly 2.5 ml were drawn from every donor. The CDR3 contains 13 residues. The V gene's germline CDR1 is SGHKS and CDR2 YYEKEE (reference sequence).

The chain carries TRBV5-5 and TRBJ1-2; checking the TCRdb D call of TRBD1 is not possible without DNA. Material: blood. The receptor's source is a human donor with ulcerative colitis or Crohn's disease, or a healthy co-twin of an affected twin (not recorded which). This CDR3 is CASSPGGEYGYTF.